This T cell receptor (beta chain) was sequenced for a study of spatial heterogeneity in lung cancer. The overall study: Within tumor regions, the number of TCR transcripts tracked closely with a T cell module score obtained from matched bulk RNA-seq. The study, taken as a whole, reports: Expanded intratumoral alpha and beta TCR counts tracked tumor mutation counts.

In its sample, this clonotype ranks as medium-sized. The antigen is unknown. Time point described: sample taken at primary tumor resection. Untreated early-stage non-small cell lung cancer patients, around 70 in total, were the donors. Material for sequencing was whole RNA from tumor, nontumor lung or frozen PBMC, left unsorted. CDR3 length: 17 amino acids. Trimming took 5 bases from V and 2 from J, leaving 21 bases between them. The germline V gene encodes CDR1 MDHEN and CDR2 SYDVKM. TCRdb ran MiXCR on the 5' RACE reads and lists one entry per CDR3 protein. Of over 25,000 distinct CDR3 sequences listed, around 7.4% were seen once; the top ten hold approximately 24%.

This receptor was taken from a male donor with early-stage non-small cell lung cancer. The starting material was lung tumor tissue, obtained at surgery. This chain connects TRBV28 to TRBJ2-5; tentatively, D is TRBD2 (6 bases). The CDR3 sequence is CASSELENTSPQETQYF. Written as DNA, the CDR3 is TGTGCCAGCAGTGAATTAGAAAATACTAGCCCTCAAGAGACCCAGTACTTC.